The T cell receptor beta chain described here comes from a study of blood T cells in healthy people across ages. The V and J ends lost 5 bases and 2 bases, in that order; junction bases with no gene match: 6. This CDR3 is 14 amino acids long. Germline CDR1 is MGHDK and CDR2 is SYGVNS. This clonotype was seen only a few times. Then a second PCR, running roughly 6 to 12 cycles, was carried out with a sample-barcoded 5' primer and a J-beta primer mix. A single record per CDR3 protein comes from TCRdb applying MiXCR to the 5' RACE reads. The sample carries around 600,000 distinct CDR3 sequences, about 45% recorded once.

The source is a man of 80 years or more in good health. The sequenced material came from blood. The rearrangement joins TRBV25-1 to TRBJ2-7; 7 positions agree with TRBD1. CDR3 residues: CASSRAGTAYEQYF. DNA of the CDR3: TGTGCCAGCAGTAGGGCAGGGACAGCCTACGAGCAGTACTTC.